These 4 T cell receptor beta chains came from one sample sequenced in a study of CD8+ T cells in alopecia areata. As to treatment: oral pan-JAK inhibitor, 5-10 mg twice daily. Extraction of RNA preceded its reverse transcription into cDNA, which served as the sequencing template. Generated by immunoSEQ multiplex PCR, the TCRdb table keeps only in-frame clones and is missing some. The sample shows about 180,000 clones, roughly 46% of them seen only once. This material consisted of CD8+ T cells sorted from blood, taken between weeks 51 and 54, from a patient treated with tofacitinib. The receptors originated from a human donor with alopecia areata.

This clone occurred a few times. The rearrangement joins TRBV11-3 to TRBJ2-1; no clear D. Germline V gives CDR1 SGHNT, CDR2 YENEEA. The CDR3 is 12 amino acids. Deletions cut 3 bases from V and 4 bases from J, with 4 bases between. This CDR3 reads CASSFGYNEQFF. CDR3 DNA sequence: TGTGCCAGCAGCTTTGGGTACAATGAGCAGTTCTTC.

V and J are TRBV11-2 and TRBJ2-5; TRBD1 might be the D (5 bases). The CDR3 has 15 amino acids. Trimming took 0 bases from V and 4 from J, leaving 12 bases between them. The germline V gene encodes CDR1 SGHAT and CDR2 FQNNGV. The CDR3 DNA sequence: TGTGCCAGCAGCTTAGACAGGGTCGGACCAGAGACCCAGTACTTC. Protein sequence: CASSLDRVGPETQYF.

The sample holds a few counts of this clone. This chain links TRBV29-1 with TRBJ1-5; TRBD1 matches 8 bases. CDR1 SQVTM and CDR2 ANQGSEA come from the germline V gene. Trimming took 7 bases from V and 6 from J; bases not matched to a gene: 14. CDR3 length equals 15 residues. In DNA, the CDR3 is TGCAGCGATTGTTACCCCAGGGGGCGCGGTCAGCCCCAGCATTTT. Translated: CSDCYPRGRGQPQHF.

This chain joins TRBV29-1 and TRBJ1-2; TRBD1 aligns across 8 bases. The CDR3 length is 14 residues. Germline V gene data show CDR1 as SQVTM and CDR2 as ANQGSEA. Trimming removed 0 bases from V and 4 bases from J; junction bases left unmatched: 4. CDR3 protein: CSVEEEDRAYGYTF. CDR3 bases: TGCAGCGTTGAAGAAGAGGACAGGGCCTATGGCTACACCTTC.